This T cell receptor beta chain was identified in a study of cytomegalovirus exposure and HLA in healthy donors. The study, taken as a whole, reports: There were several of the most significant clusters that appeared linked to common viral pathogens in a later analysis. What TCR beta sequences reportedly achieved was accurate prediction of HLA-A and HLA-B alleles in most subjects. Researchers left out some V segments, among them TRBV6-2 and TRBV6-3, as indistinguishable.

With respect to this clone: The antigen is unknown.

From germline, CDR1 is SGDLS and CDR2 YYNGEE. Germline trimming cut 0 bases from V and 4 bases from J; bases unmatched to any gene: 8. The CDR3 consists of 18 residues. The PCR was carried out with 60 Vbeta primers and 13 Jbeta primers. Only in-frame clones appear in the TCRdb table, and some are missing; sequencing was by immunoSEQ multiplex PCR. This sample carries 60,000 to 70,000 clones, approximately 80% of them seen once, and the ten largest clones take less than 3%. The receptor's source is a woman in her 30s in good health and CMV-seronegative. The chain uses TRBV9 and TRBJ1-3, with 12 bases fitting TRBD1. Sequences were obtained from PBMCs. Here the CDR3 DNA reads TGTGCCAGCAGCGTAGATCCGGGACAGGGGGCGTTGGGAAACACCATATATTTT. As protein: CASSVDPGQGALGNTIYF.